Following are 15 T cell receptor beta chains from one sample sequenced in a study of beta chain features in type 1 diabetes. TCRB transcripts that were expressed got sequenced, as all of the isolated RNA had been reverse transcribed. The table came from immunoSEQ multiplex PCR; TCRdb's copy has only in-frame clones and leaves some out. The sample gives 200,000 to 250,000 clones, 25% to 30% of which show up once; roughly 4% is in the top ten. The sequenced sample consisted of central memory CD4+ T cells from blood. These receptors all come from a young man in good health.

The J gene is TRBJ1-1, the V gene TRBV23-1; D gene unclear. TRBV23-1 is flagged as an ORF with uncertain function. This CDR3 is built from 11 residues. The V gene lost 11 bases and the J gene lost 6 bases, with 13 bases spanning the gap. For the CDR3, the DNA is TGCGCCCGACCGAGGACTGCTGAAGCTTTCTTT. It encodes CARPRTAEAFF.

Details on this clone: Additional DNA sequences in this sample encode the identical CDR3. This chain's CDR3 is CASSFTGDYGYTF. The CDR3 nucleotides are TGTGCCAGCAGCTTTACAGGCGACTATGGCTACACCTTC. The chain is built from TRBV7-9 and TRBJ1-2, with D possibly being TRBD1 (5 bases). There are 13 residues in the CDR3. CDR1 is SEHNR, CDR2 FQNEAQ, per germline (reference sequence). V shed 3 bases and J shed 3 bases, with 8 bases lying between them.

This chain connects TRBV7-2 to TRBJ2-5, with D perhaps matching TRBD2 (6 bases). V was pared by 4 bases and J by 0 bases, with 15 bases between. The CDR3 runs to 16 residues. CDR1 and CDR2 (germline): SGHTA, FQGNSA. The CDR3 nucleotides are TGTGCCAGCAGCTCCCTTGGGACTTGGGACCAAGAGACCCAGTACTTC. Protein: CASSSLGTWDQETQYF.

This rearrangement joins TRBV2 to TRBJ2-7; TRBD1 aligns across 7 bases. J gave up 4 bases and V 5 bases, and 2 bases lay outside the gene matches. The CDR3 totals 12 residues. Germline loops: CDR1 SNHLY, CDR2 FYNNEI. This chain's CDR3 is CASSTTGYEQYF. Written as DNA, the CDR3 is TGTGCCAGCAGTACGACAGGGTACGAGCAGTACTTC.

The gene calls are TRBV2 and TRBJ1-2; D not certain. Germline assignment: CDR1 SNHLY and CDR2 FYNNEI. The CDR3 is 12 residues long. Deletions cut 4 bases from V and 5 bases from J, with 8 bases between. CDR3 coding DNA: TGTGCCAGCAGTGTGGACGGGTATGGCTACACCTTC. It is translated as CASSVDGYGYTF.

This clone showed up many times. This rearrangement joins TRBV30 to TRBJ1-2, with D unclear. V lost 1 base, J lost 0 bases, and 6 bases lay in between. Germline CDR1 reads GTSNPN; CDR2 reads SVGIG (reference sequence). This CDR3 region has 13 residues. CDR3 sequence reads: CAWSAPPNYGYTF. The CDR3 DNA reads as TGTGCCTGGAGTGCCCCGCCTAACTATGGCTACACCTTC.

This chain links TRBV15 with TRBJ2-7; 8 bases fit TRBD1. V lost 3 bases and J lost 5; bases outside the gene matches: 6. The CDR3 sequence is 14 residues long. The germline CDR1 and CDR2 sequences are LNHNV and YYDKDF (reference sequence). Here the CDR3 DNA reads TGTGCCACCAGCAGGGACAGGGCTGTAAACGAGCAGTACTTC. Protein: CATSRDRAVNEQYF.

The chain has TRBV2 and TRBJ1-3, with 7 bases lining up with TRBD1. The CDR3 is 14 amino acids. Germline CDR1 reads SNHLY; CDR2 reads FYNNEI. V lost 6 bases, J lost 2 bases, and 4 bases stayed unmatched. The CDR3 loop reads CASRPDRAGNTIYF. CDR3 DNA sequence: TGTGCCAGCAGACCCGACAGGGCTGGAAACACCATATATTTT.

The chain is built from TRBV7-2 and TRBJ2-5; the D gene is possibly TRBD1 (6 bases). Per the germline V gene, CDR1 is SGHTA and CDR2 is FQGNSA. Trimming took off 2 bases at V and 2 bases at J, with 12 bases between the two ends. The CDR3 spans 15 residues. DNA of the CDR3: TGTGCCAGCAGCTTAAGGTGGCAGGGGCAAGAGACCCAGTACTTC. It yields the protein CASSLRWQGQETQYF.

This clone is a singleton in its sample. The chain joins TRBV28 to TRBJ1-5; no clear D. The V end was cut by 6 bases, the J end by 2 bases, with 14 bases between. In germline, CDR1 is MDHEN, CDR2 SYDVKM. The length of the CDR3 is 15 residues. CDR3 loop: CASRWILEGNQPQHF. CDR3 DNA: TGTGCCAGCAGGTGGATACTCGAAGGCAATCAGCCCCAGCATTTT.

The chain uses TRBV7-6 and TRBJ2-6; D gene uncertain. The V end was cut by 1 base, the J end by 0 bases, with 7 bases between. Germline V gene data show CDR1 as SGHVS and CDR2 as FNYEAQ. The CDR3 extends over 16 amino acids. Here the CDR3 reads CASSLDRYSGANVLTF. The CDR3 DNA reads TGTGCCAGCAGCTTAGATAGATACTCTGGGGCCAACGTCCTGACTTTC.

The chain employs TRBV5-4 and TRBJ1-6; unclear D gene. The germline V gene encodes CDR1 SGHNT and CDR2 YYREEE (reference sequence). The CDR3 runs to 14 residues. V shed 2 bases and J shed 7 bases, with 10 bases lying between them. CDR3: CASSFRMPNSPLHF. The CDR3 DNA sequence: TGTGCCAGCAGCTTTCGTATGCCAAATTCACCCCTCCACTTT.

The chain links TRBV30 to TRBJ2-3; 8 bases agree with TRBD2. V dropped 1 base and J dropped 4; count of bases not matched to a gene: 4. The CDR3 contains 14 residues. Looked up from germline, CDR1 is GTSNPN and CDR2 is SVGIG (reference sequence). The CDR3 DNA follows: TGTGCCTGGAGTGCCATAGCGGGGTCAGATACGCAGTATTTT. Amino acid sequence: CAWSAIAGSDTQYF.

This clone was observed at least ten times. The V gene is TRBV19, the J gene TRBJ2-2; TRBD1 aligns across 7 bases. With V trimmed by 4 bases and J by 6 bases, 2 bases remained unmatched. The CDR3 has 13 amino acids. Germline CDR1 LNHDA, CDR2 SQIVND (reference sequence). CDR3 nucleotide sequence: TGTGCCAGTAGTAAGCAGGGGGCCGGGGAGCTGTTTTTT. Its translation is CASSKQGAGELFF.

The chain recombines TRBV7-9 with TRBJ1-1; the D gene is possibly TRBD1 (5 bases). The CDR3 consists of 14 residues. Germline V gene sequence: CDR1 SEHNR, CDR2 FQNEAQ (reference sequence). V lost 6 bases and J 3 bases, leaving 14 bases between the germline ends. The CDR3 nucleotides are TGTGCCAGCAGTCATCAGGGAGGGGACACTGAAGCTTTCTTT. It translates to CASSHQGGDTEAFF. Looking up the rest from reference TRBV7-9 and TRBJ1-1 gives the full variable domain: DTGVSQNPRHKITKRGQNVTFRCDPISEHNRLYWYRQTLGQGPEFLTYFQNEAQLEKSRLLSDRFSAERPKGSFSTLEIQRTEQGDSAMYLCASSHQGGDTEAFFGQGTRLTVV.